These 28 T cell receptor beta chains share one sample of origin, sequenced in a study of glioma-infiltrating T cells. TCR alpha and beta CDR3 regions were amplified from RNA using iRepertoire nested multiplex PCR. One entry per CDR3 protein, called by TCRdb with MiXCR from the multiplex PCR reads. The top ten clones hold around 13% of a sample with roughly 20,000 distinct CDR3 sequences, around 23% of them seen once. Source material: glioma tissue, nonneoplastic brain tissue, or PBMCs (not recorded which). All receptors derive from a human donor with low-grade glioma or glioblastoma, undergoing nonglioma brain surgery, or in good health (not recorded which).

On this clonotype itself: This may arise from a read error, as a much more abundant clone is one base away. CDR3 nucleotide sequence: TGTGCCAGCAGTAATTGGTCAGGGGTGGGTTCACCCCTCCACTTT. It encodes CASSNWSGVGSPLHF. This chain uses TRBV2 with TRBJ1-6; tentative D call: TRBD1 (6 bases). Trimming removed 5 bases at V and 9 bases at J, with 17 bases between. The CDR3 contains 15 residues. CDR1 is SNHLY, CDR2 FYNNEI, per germline.

This clonotype has at least ten counts. This chain joins TRBV6-1 and TRBJ2-7, with TRBD1 matching over 8 bases. Germline assignment: CDR1 MNHNS and CDR2 SASEGT. J lost 3 bases, V lost 1 base, and 2 bases had no gene match. This CDR3 contains 14 residues. The CDR3 reads CASSEGTGFYEQYF. The DNA for the CDR3 is TGTGCCAGCAGTGAAGGGACAGGGTTCTACGAGCAGTACTTC.

This clonotype was seen at least ten times. This chain joins TRBV27 and TRBJ1-2; 8 bases are a match to TRBD1. CDR1 and CDR2 (germline): MNHEY, SMNVEV (reference sequence). The CDR3 runs 15 residues. Trimming at V came to 1 base and at J to 4 bases, leaving 5 bases not matched to a gene. The CDR3 DNA reads TGTGCCAGCAGTTTATTTCCAGGGGGCATCTATGGCTACACCTTC. This translates into CASSLFPGGIYGYTF.

V gene TRBV7-9 combines with J gene TRBJ1-1; D might be TRBD1 (5 bases). Trimming removed 5 bases from V and 4 bases from J, with 14 bases in between. The germline gives CDR1 SEHNR, CDR2 FQNEAQ (reference sequence). The CDR3 totals 14 residues. CDR3 amino acids: CASSHLQGRTEAFF. The CDR3 DNA sequence: TGTGCCAGCAGCCACCTCCAGGGTCGCACTGAAGCTTTCTTT.

This clonotype was counted at least ten times. The chain carries TRBV28 and TRBJ1-1; no clear D gene. The germline V gene encodes CDR1 MDHEN and CDR2 SYDVKM. V dropped 3 bases and J dropped 2 bases, with 7 bases sitting between them. CDR3 length: 13 residues. The CDR3, as DNA: TGTGCCAGCAGTTTCGTGACAAACACTGAAGCTTTCTTT. The encoded protein is CASSFVTNTEAFF.

In regard to this clonotype: A much larger clone sits a single nucleotide away, making a read error possible. The chain is built from TRBV28 and TRBJ1-1; D unclear. The germline CDR1 and CDR2 sequences are MDHEN and SYDVKM. There are 14 residues in the CDR3. Trimming took off 2 bases at V and 2 bases at J, with 9 bases between the two ends. The CDR3 coding sequence is TGTGCCAGCAGTTTAGACCCGGTAAACACTGAAGCTTTCTTT. Amino acid sequence: CASSLDPVNTEAFF.

V is TRBV19 and J is TRBJ1-6; TRBD1 agrees at 10 bases. Germline V gene lookup returns CDR1 LNHDA and CDR2 SQIVND (reference sequence). With 8 bases clipped from V and 10 bases from J, the junction kept 8 bases outside the gene matches. This CDR3 region has 14 residues. This CDR3 is CASAIGTGDSPLHF. CDR3 nucleotide sequence: TGTGCCAGTGCAATCGGGACAGGGGACTCACCCCTCCACTTT. The entire variable domain, with the rest obtained from reference TRBV19 and TRBJ1-6, is as follows: DGGITQSPKYLFRKEGQNVTLSCEQNLNHDAMYWYRQDPGQGLRLIYYSQIVNDFQKGDIAEGYSVSREKKESFPLTVTSAQKNPTAFYLCASAIGTGDSPLHFGNGTRLTVT.

Many counts were recorded for this clonotype. CDR3 amino acids: CASRPDPGWGVNEQFF. The CDR3 DNA reads TGTGCCAGCAGACCCGATCCGGGATGGGGGGTCAATGAGCAGTTCTTC. This chain links TRBV6-1 with TRBJ2-1; the D gene is possibly TRBD2 (6 bases). CDR1 is MNHNS, CDR2 SASEGT, per germline. V was pared by 6 bases and J by 6 bases, with 21 bases between. This CDR3 is 16 amino acids long.

This clonotype is medium-sized within its sample. The chain is built from TRBV27 and TRBJ1-2; 8 bases match TRBD1. The ends lost 3 bases at V and 8 bases at J; junction bases unmatched: 8. Germline CDR1 is MNHEY and CDR2 is SMNVEV (reference sequence). CDR3 length: 14 amino acids. The CDR3 DNA reads TGTGCCAGCAGTTTCGCGACAGGGGTAGAGGGCTACACCTTC. Translation: CASSFATGVEGYTF.

In this sample, this clonotype turned up many times. The chain uses TRBV28 and TRBJ1-6; 8 bases match TRBD1. The trim removed 6 bases at V and 5 bases at J, leaving 0 bases unmatched. The germline gives CDR1 MDHEN, CDR2 SYDVKM. The CDR3 covers 13 residues. The CDR3 is CASRDRDNSPLHF. The CDR3 region has the DNA TGTGCCAGCAGGGACAGGGATAATTCACCCCTCCACTTT.

This clonotype came up a few times. The V call is TRBV5-1, the J call TRBJ1-1, with no clear D. The CDR3 extends over 14 amino acids. The germline CDR1 and CDR2 sequences are SGHRS and YFSETQ. Trimming pared 0 bases from V and 1 base from J, leaving 7 bases between. The CDR3 sequence is CASSLVLQNTEAFF. The CDR3 DNA reads TGCGCCAGCAGCTTGGTACTGCAGAACACTGAAGCTTTCTTT.

The genes are TRBV20-1 and TRBJ2-1, with TRBD1 matching 8 bases. The CDR3 is made up of 16 amino acids. Trimming took 6 bases from V and 4 from J; bases not matched to a gene: 14. From germline, CDR1 is DFQATT and CDR2 SNEGSKA (reference sequence). In DNA, the CDR3 is TGCAGTGCCTATCAACAGGGCAGGGGGCTATACAATGAGCAGTTCTTC. This codes for CSAYQQGRGLYNEQFF.

As to this clonotype: This may arise from a read error, as a much more abundant clone is one base away. V usage is TRBV20-1 and J usage is TRBJ2-2, with TRBD1 matching over 9 bases. The CDR3 is 15 residues long. J lost 3 bases, V lost 6 bases, and 8 bases had no gene match. The germline CDR1 and CDR2 sequences are DFQATT and SNEGSKA (reference sequence). The CDR3 sequence: CSATQGAKDTGELFF. CDR3 nucleotide sequence: TGCAGTGCAACACAGGGGGCGAAAGACACCGGGGAGCTGTTTTTT.

J is TRBJ2-5 and V is TRBV11-2; D remains unclear. In germline, CDR1 is SGHAT, CDR2 FQNNGV. This CDR3 contains 12 residues. V was shortened by 5 bases and J by 4 bases, with 8 bases between the two germline ends. The CDR3: CASSPLGETQYF. The CDR3 DNA follows: TGTGCCAGCAGCCCGCTCGGAGAGACCCAGTACTTC. Using reference TRBV11-2 and TRBJ2-5 for the parts outside the CDR3, the full variable domain is EAGVAQSPRYKIIEKRQSVAFWCNPISGHATLYWYQQILGQGPKLLIQFQNNGVVDDSQLPKDRFSAERLKGVDSTLKIQPAKLEDSAVYLCASSPLGETQYFGPGTRLLVL.

This clonotype was detected ten times or more. V gene TRBV7-9 combines with J gene TRBJ2-3; 7 nucleotides agree with TRBD1. Germline-derived CDR1 and CDR2 are SEHNR and FQNEAQ (reference sequence). The V segment lost 1 base and the J segment 1 base; nucleotides outside the gene matches: 8. The CDR3 sequence is 17 residues long. The chain's CDR3 is CASSLGRTGRRTDTQYF. DNA of the CDR3: TGTGCCAGCAGCTTAGGGCGGACAGGTCGGCGCACAGATACGCAGTATTTT. Complete variable domain (other parts from reference TRBV7-9 and TRBJ2-3): DTGVSQNPRHKITKRGQNVTFRCDPISEHNRLYWYRQTLGQGPEFLTYFQNEAQLEKSRLLSDRFSAERPKGSFSTLEIQRTEQGDSAMYLCASSLGRTGRRTDTQYFGPGTRLTVL.

This chain joins TRBV19 and TRBJ1-1; D not resolved. The CDR3 runs 13 residues. V lost 5 bases, J lost 3 bases, and 10 bases lay in between. CDR1 is LNHDA, CDR2 SQIVND, per germline (reference sequence). The CDR3 DNA follows: TGTGCCAGTAGTCAAAGGTCCCACACTGAAGCTTTCTTT. It encodes CASSQRSHTEAFF.

The count of this clonotype is one. This may be a read error: a much more frequent sequence differs by one nucleotide. The chain recombines TRBV7-9 with TRBJ1-1; unclear D gene. Trimming took 2 bases from V and 3 from J, leaving 19 bases between them. The CDR3 spans 17 residues. Germline CDR1 SEHNR, CDR2 FQNEAQ (reference sequence). CDR3 region: CASSLRPGSAADTEAFF. CDR3 nucleotides: TGTGCCAGCAGCTTAAGGCCTGGTAGTGCCGCGGACACTGAAGCTTTCTTT.

The table lists this clonotype with many counts. The chain has TRBV6-1 and TRBJ1-2, with no clear D. The CDR3 totals 12 residues. The ends were cut back, 6 bases at V and 8 bases at J, with 13 bases in the middle. Germline V gives CDR1 MNHNS, CDR2 SASEGT. CDR3 sequence (DNA): TGTGCCAGCAGCCCCGACAAAGACGGCTACACCTTC. It is translated as CASSPDKDGYTF.

In its sample, this clonotype was seen many times. The chain carries TRBV7-2 and TRBJ1-6; 9 positions match TRBD1. The CDR3 runs 14 residues. Germline CDR1 and CDR2: SGHTA and FQGNSA. After removal of 5 bases from V and 10 bases from J, the junction contained 6 bases not matched to a gene. CDR3 nucleotides: TGTGCCAGCAGCCACCGGGACAGGGACTCACCCCTCCACTTT. Its protein product is CASSHRDRDSPLHF.

This clonotype was observed a few times. A clone one base away is much larger, so this may be a read error. The chain carries TRBV4-3 and TRBJ2-7; possible D gene TRBD1, 6 bases. The V and J ends lost 0 bases and 3 bases respectively, with 12 bases between them. This CDR3 region has 15 residues. Germline V gene lookup returns CDR1 LGHNA and CDR2 YSLEER. The CDR3 DNA sequence: TGCGCCAGCAGCCAAGAAGCAGGGGAATTCTACGAGCAGTACTTC. Its protein is CASSQEAGEFYEQYF.

In its sample, this clonotype was seen once. Possible read error: a much larger clone is one base away. This chain uses TRBV3-1 with TRBJ1-5; D ambiguous. The CDR3 is 12 residues long. CDR1 LGHDT and CDR2 YNNKEL come from the germline V gene (reference sequence). CDR3 coding DNA: TGTGCCAGCTCCAAGGGTAACCAGCACCAGCATTTT. Amino acids: CASSKGNQHQHF.

V and J are TRBV7-8 and TRBJ2-7, with TRBD1 identical over 7 bases. V lost 5 bases and J lost 0; bases outside the gene matches: 7. Germline V CDR1 and CDR2: SGHVS, FQNEAQ. This CDR3 is 15 amino acids long. The CDR3 reads CASSAVGTVSYEQYF. CDR3 in DNA: TGTGCCAGCAGCGCTGTGGGGACAGTCTCCTACGAGCAGTACTTC. The full variable domain, rest sourced from reference TRBV7-8 and TRBJ2-7, is GAGVSQSPRYKVAKRGQDVALRCDPISGHVSLFWYQQALGQGPEFLTYFQNEAQLDKSGLPSDRFFAERPEGSVSTLKIQRTQQEDSAVYLCASSAVGTVSYEQYFGPGTRLTVT.

The CDR3 sequence is CASSAALGGRNNEQFF. The CDR3 DNA sequence: TGTGCCAGTAGTGCCGCTTTAGGGGGCAGAAATAATGAGCAGTTCTTC. This chain connects TRBV19 to TRBJ2-1; TRBD1 matches 7 bases. The germline V gene encodes CDR1 LNHDA and CDR2 SQIVND (reference sequence). Losses at the gene ends were 5 bases for V and 7 bases for J; bases not matched to a gene: 14. This CDR3 region has 16 residues. The complete variable domain, with remaining parts taken from reference TRBV19 and TRBJ2-1, reads DGGITQSPKYLFRKEGQNVTLSCEQNLNHDAMYWYRQDPGQGLRLIYYSQIVNDFQKGDIAEGYSVSREKKESFPLTVTSAQKNPTAFYLCASSAALGGRNNEQFFGPGTRLTVL.

The gene calls are TRBV6-1 and TRBJ2-7; 9 bases are shared with TRBD1. This CDR3 is 12 amino acids long. Germline V lookup: CDR1 MNHNS, CDR2 SASEGT. The V segment lost 4 bases and the J segment 6 bases; nucleotides outside the gene matches: 1. DNA for the CDR3: TGTGCCAGCAGTGTGACAGGGGGCGAGCAGTACTTC. It encodes CASSVTGGEQYF.

V gene TRBV6-1 combines with J gene TRBJ2-6; 10 nucleotides line up with TRBD1. This CDR3 comprises 19 residues. After removal of 3 bases from V and 2 bases from J, the junction contained 10 bases not matched to a gene. Germline V gives CDR1 MNHNS, CDR2 SASEGT. The CDR3 bases are TGTGCCAGCAGTGACCCCCGGGACAGGGGACTCGCTGGGGCCAACGTCCTGACTTTC. This encodes CASSDPRDRGLAGANVLTF.

The chain uses TRBV2 and TRBJ2-2; 8 nucleotides agree with TRBD2. CDR3 size: 14 residues. V gave up 8 bases and J gave up 2 bases; unmatched junction bases: 4. Germline lookup yields CDR1 SNHLY and CDR2 FYNNEI. CDR3 sequence (DNA): TGTGCCAGCGGAACTAGCGGTAACACCGGGGAGCTGTTTTTT. Protein: CASGTSGNTGELFF.

In the case of this clonotype: This clone may be a read error of a much larger clone one base away. The chain has TRBV12-3 or TRBV12-4 and TRBJ2-5; 9 positions match TRBD1. The CDR3 loop spans 16 amino acids. The CDR3 sequence: CASSPGQGKYQGTQYF. CDR3 coding DNA: TGTGCCAGCAGCCCTGGACAGGGGAAGTACCAAGGGACCCAGTACTTC.

This clonotype is medium-sized by share. The chain couples TRBV20-1 to TRBJ1-1; D may be TRBD1 (6 bases). The V gene's germline CDR1 is DFQATT and CDR2 SNEGSKA (reference sequence). Trimming shortened V by 3 bases and J by 1 base, and 18 bases separated the two germline ends. The CDR3 covers 16 residues. As DNA, the CDR3 is TGCAGTGCTAGGCCCCAGACCAAACAGGGGAACACTGAAGCTTTCTTT. Its translation: CSARPQTKQGNTEAFF.